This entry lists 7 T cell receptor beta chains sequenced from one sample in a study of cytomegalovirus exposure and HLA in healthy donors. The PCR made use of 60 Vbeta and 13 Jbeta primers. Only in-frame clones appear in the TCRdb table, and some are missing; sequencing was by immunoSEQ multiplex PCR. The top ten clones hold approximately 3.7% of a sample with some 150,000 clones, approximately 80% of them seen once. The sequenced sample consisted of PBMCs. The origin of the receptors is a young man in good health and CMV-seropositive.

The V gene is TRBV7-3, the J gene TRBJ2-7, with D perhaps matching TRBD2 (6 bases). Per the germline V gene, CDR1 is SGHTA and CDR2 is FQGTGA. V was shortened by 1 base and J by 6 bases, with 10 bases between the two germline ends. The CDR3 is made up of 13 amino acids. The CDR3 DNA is TGTGCCAGCAGCTTAATTAAGGGAGGCGAGCAGTACTTC. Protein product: CASSLIKGGEQYF.

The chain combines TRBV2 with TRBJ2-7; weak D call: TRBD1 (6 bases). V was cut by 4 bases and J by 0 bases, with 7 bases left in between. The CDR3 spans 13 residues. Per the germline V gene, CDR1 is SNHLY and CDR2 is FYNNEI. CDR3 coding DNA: TGTGCCAGCAGTGCACAGGGCTCCTACGAGCAGTACTTC. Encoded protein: CASSAQGSYEQYF.

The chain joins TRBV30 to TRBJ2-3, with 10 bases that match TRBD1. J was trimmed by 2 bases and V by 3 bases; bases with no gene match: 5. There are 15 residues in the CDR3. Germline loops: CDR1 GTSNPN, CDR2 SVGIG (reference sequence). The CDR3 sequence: CAWREGQGYTDTQYF. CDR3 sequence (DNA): TGTGCCTGGAGGGAGGGACAGGGGTACACAGATACGCAGTATTTT. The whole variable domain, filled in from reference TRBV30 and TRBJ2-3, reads SQTIHQWPATLVQPVGSPLSLECTVEGTSNPNLYWYRQAAGRGLQLLFYSVGIGQISSEVPQNLSASRPQDRQFILSSKKLLLSDSGFYLCAWREGQGYTDTQYFGPGTRLTVL.

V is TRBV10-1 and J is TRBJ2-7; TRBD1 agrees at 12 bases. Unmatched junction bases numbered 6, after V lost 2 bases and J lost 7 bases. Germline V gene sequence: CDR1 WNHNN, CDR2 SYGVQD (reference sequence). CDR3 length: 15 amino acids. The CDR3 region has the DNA TGCGCCAGCAGTGAGGGGGGACAGGGGGCGGTGGAGCAGTACTTC. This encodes CASSEGGQGAVEQYF.

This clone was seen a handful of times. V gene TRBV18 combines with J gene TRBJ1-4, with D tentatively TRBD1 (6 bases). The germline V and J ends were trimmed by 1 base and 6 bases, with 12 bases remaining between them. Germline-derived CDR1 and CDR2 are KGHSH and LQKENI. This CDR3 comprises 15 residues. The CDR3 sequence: CASSPQQGHDEKLFF. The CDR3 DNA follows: TGTGCCAGCTCACCACAACAGGGCCACGATGAAAAACTGTTTTTT.

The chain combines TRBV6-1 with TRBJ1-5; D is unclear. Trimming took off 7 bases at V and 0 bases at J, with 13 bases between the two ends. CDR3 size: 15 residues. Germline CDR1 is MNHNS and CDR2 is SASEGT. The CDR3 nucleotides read TGTGCCAGCATGGCGCGGCTGTATAGCAATCAGCCCCAGCATTTT. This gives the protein CASMARLYSNQPQHF.

This chain's CDR3 is CASSYTGPGETQYF. As DNA, the CDR3 is TGTGCCAGCAGTTACACCGGGCCGGGGGAGACCCAGTACTTC. The chain combines TRBV6-5 with TRBJ2-5, with D maybe TRBD2 (5 bases). Germline loops: CDR1 MNHEY, CDR2 SVGAGI. Trimming took 2 bases from V and 5 from J, leaving 12 bases between them. This CDR3 is built from 14 residues.